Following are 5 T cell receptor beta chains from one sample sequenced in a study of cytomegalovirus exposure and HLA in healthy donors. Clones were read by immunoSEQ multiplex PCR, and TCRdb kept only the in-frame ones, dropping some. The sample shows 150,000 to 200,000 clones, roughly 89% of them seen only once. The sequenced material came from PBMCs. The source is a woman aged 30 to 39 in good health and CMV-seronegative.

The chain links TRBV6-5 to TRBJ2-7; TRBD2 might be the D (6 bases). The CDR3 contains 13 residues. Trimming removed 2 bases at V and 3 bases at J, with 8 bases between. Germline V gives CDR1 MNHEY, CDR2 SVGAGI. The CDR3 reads CASSYLTSYEQYF. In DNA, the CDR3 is TGTGCCAGCAGTTACCTGACTAGCTACGAGCAGTACTTC.

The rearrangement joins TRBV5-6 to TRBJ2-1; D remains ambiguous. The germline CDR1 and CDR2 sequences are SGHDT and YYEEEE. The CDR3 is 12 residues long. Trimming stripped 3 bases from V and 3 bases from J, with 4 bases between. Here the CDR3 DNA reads TGTGCCAGCAGCTCTAACTACAATGAGCAGTTCTTC. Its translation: CASSSNYNEQFF.

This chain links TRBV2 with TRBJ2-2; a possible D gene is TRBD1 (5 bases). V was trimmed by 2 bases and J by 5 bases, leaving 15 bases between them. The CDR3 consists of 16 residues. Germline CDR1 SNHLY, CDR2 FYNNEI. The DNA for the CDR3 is TGTGCCAGCAGTGAATCCGGCAGGGTAAAAACCGGGGAGCTGTTTTTT. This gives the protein CASSESGRVKTGELFF.

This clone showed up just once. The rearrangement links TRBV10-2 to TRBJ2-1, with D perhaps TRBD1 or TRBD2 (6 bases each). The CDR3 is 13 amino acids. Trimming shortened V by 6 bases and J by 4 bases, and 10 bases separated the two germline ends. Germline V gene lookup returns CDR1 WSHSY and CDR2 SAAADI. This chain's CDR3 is CASREGEYNEQFF. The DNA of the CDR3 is TGCGCCAGCAGGGAGGGGGAGTACAATGAGCAGTTCTTC.

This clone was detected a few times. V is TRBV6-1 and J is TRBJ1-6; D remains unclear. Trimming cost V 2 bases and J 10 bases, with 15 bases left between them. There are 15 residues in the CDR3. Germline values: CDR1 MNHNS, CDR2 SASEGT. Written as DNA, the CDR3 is TGTGCCAGCAGTGAATTTCGCCTCGCTAGATCACCCCTCCACTTT. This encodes CASSEFRLARSPLHF.